Each of the 24 T cell receptor beta chains below was sequenced from the same sample in a study of T-cell reconstitution after alpha-beta-depleted transplantation in children. Construction of the TCRbeta library involved unique molecular identifiers. Each CDR3 protein gets one entry after TCRdb re-called the PCR reads with MiXCR. The sample lists about 640,000 distinct CDR3 sequences; around 17% were seen once. The sample consisted of PBMCs from the stem cell graft donor, taken from the stem cell graft. The receptors here all came from a human donor who donated a stem cell graft to a child with acute myeloid leukemia.

The chain employs TRBV9 and TRBJ1-4; tentative D call: TRBD1 (6 bases). V was cut by 4 bases and J by 8 bases, with 21 bases left in between. CDR3 length: 16 amino acids. Germline loops: CDR1 SGDLS, CDR2 YYNGEE. In nucleotides, the CDR3 is TGTGCCAGCAGCCCATCTGAGGGGGGGATGGGAGAAAAACTGTTTTTT. Translation: CASSPSEGGMGEKLFF.

This clonotype appeared many times. The chain uses TRBV12-3 or TRBV12-4 and TRBJ2-2; D gene unclear. Trimming removed 2 bases at V and 5 bases at J, with 15 bases between. The CDR3 has 16 amino acids. DNA of the CDR3: TGTGCCAGCAGTTTAAGTATAAGCCTGTGGACCGGGGAGCTGTTTTTT. As protein: CASSLSISLWTGELFF.

This chain connects TRBV10-3 to TRBJ2-5; 9 nucleotides agree with TRBD1. V trimming: 6 bases; J trimming: 4 bases; junction bases outside the gene matches: 9. CDR3 length equals 15 residues. CDR1 and CDR2 (germline): ENHRY, SYGVKD. CDR3 amino acids: CAIRDGTGKGETQYF. DNA for the CDR3: TGTGCCATCAGGGACGGGACAGGGAAGGGAGAGACCCAGTACTTC.

In its sample, this clonotype was seen a few times. The chain uses TRBV24-1 and TRBJ2-1, with 13 bases fitting TRBD2. CDR1 is KGHDR and CDR2 is SFDVKD in the germline V gene. The length of the CDR3 is 19 residues. V lost 1 base, J lost 1 base, and 6 bases stayed unmatched. The CDR3 protein is CATSDFPRTSGGSYNEQFF. As DNA, the CDR3 is TGTGCCACCAGTGATTTTCCGCGGACTAGCGGGGGTTCCTACAATGAGCAGTTCTTC.

The CDR3 sequence is CASRTTGGAPDGELFF. DNA for the CDR3: TGTGCCAGCAGAACGACAGGGGGCGCGCCTGACGGGGAGCTGTTTTTT. The chain carries TRBV28 and TRBJ2-2; TRBD1 aligns across 10 bases. Germline CDR1 MDHEN, CDR2 SYDVKM. CDR3 length: 16 residues. Trimming at V came to 6 bases and at J to 7 bases, leaving 11 bases not matched to a gene.

In its sample, this clonotype was seen many times. The V and J genes are TRBV20-1 and TRBJ1-5, with D perhaps matching TRBD1 (5 bases). Germline V gene lookup returns CDR1 DFQATT and CDR2 SNEGSKA (reference sequence). Between the trimmed V and J ends, which lost 2 bases and 2 bases, there was a span of 13 bases. CDR3 length: 15 amino acids. CDR3 sequence (DNA): TGCAGTGCTAGATTTCGGGGGGAGGGCAATCAGCCCCAGCATTTT. This sequence encodes CSARFRGEGNQPQHF.

This clonotype was found many times. V gene TRBV5-4 combines with J gene TRBJ2-3; 7 nucleotides align to TRBD2. Germline CDR1 reads SGHNT; CDR2 reads YYREEE (reference sequence). V was pared by 4 bases and J by 4 bases, with 3 bases of the junction left unmatched. CDR3 size: 13 residues. The CDR3 nucleotides read TGTGCCAGCAGCGCCCGGGGGGCAGATACGCAGTATTTT. It is translated as CASSARGADTQYF.

This clonotype was picked up many times. The V gene is TRBV20-1, the J gene TRBJ2-1, with 7 bases that match TRBD1. There are 13 residues in the CDR3. V trimming: 7 bases; J trimming: 7 bases; junction bases outside the gene matches: 10. The V gene's germline CDR1 is DFQATT and CDR2 SNEGSKA (reference sequence). The CDR3 DNA is TGCAGTGGAGGGGGCAGGGAATTGAATGAGCAGTTCTTC. Protein sequence: CSGGGRELNEQFF.

This clonotype was picked up many times. The chain is built from TRBV5-1 and TRBJ1-5, with 9 positions matching TRBD1. Germline assignment: CDR1 SGHRS and CDR2 YFSETQ. This CDR3 is 15 amino acids long. V was pared by 1 base and J by 5 bases, with 4 bases of the junction left unmatched. This CDR3 reads CASSLWGQGDQPQHF. The CDR3 nucleotides read TGCGCCAGCAGCTTGTGGGGACAGGGTGATCAGCCCCAGCATTTT. Together with reference TRBV5-1 and TRBJ1-5, the CDR3 gives the full variable domain: KAGVTQTPRYLIKTRGQQVTLSCSPISGHRSVSWYQQTPGQGLQFLFEYFSETQRNKGNFPGRFSGRQFSNSRSEMNVSTLELGDSALYLCASSLWGQGDQPQHFGDGTRLSIL.

The chain uses TRBV15 and TRBJ2-2, with D unresolved. CDR3 length equals 14 residues. V lost 0 bases and J lost 6, with 8 bases in between. Germline CDR1 is LNHNV and CDR2 is YYDKDF (reference sequence). The CDR3 is CATSRDKGSGELFF. The CDR3 DNA sequence: TGTGCCACCAGCAGAGATAAAGGGTCCGGGGAGCTGTTTTTT.

The chain combines TRBV5-6 with TRBJ1-1, with D tentatively TRBD1 (5 bases). Between the trimmed V and J ends, which lost 4 bases and 3 bases, there was a span of 13 bases. Germline CDR1 reads SGHDT; CDR2 reads YYEEEE. The CDR3 is 14 residues long. This CDR3 is CASSRRGTYTEAFF. As DNA, the CDR3 is TGTGCCAGCAGCCGCCGGGGGACCTACACTGAAGCTTTCTTT.

This clonotype was detected many times. The chain links TRBV29-1 to TRBJ1-2; D is undetermined. V was trimmed by 5 bases and J by 5 bases, leaving 12 bases between them. There are 12 residues in the CDR3. Per germline, CDR1 SQVTM and CDR2 ANQGSEA. The CDR3 reads CSVPAGTYGYTF. CDR3 coding DNA: TGCAGCGTTCCCGCCGGAACTTATGGCTACACCTTC.

The J gene is TRBJ2-3, the V gene TRBV7-9; D is unclear. The CDR3 contains 15 residues. Per the germline V gene, CDR1 is SEHNR and CDR2 is FQNEAQ (reference sequence). Between the trimmed V and J ends, which lost 7 bases and 5 bases, there was a span of 19 bases. The CDR3 DNA reads TGTGCCAGCATCAGGAGCGCGTTCAGCTTAGATACGCAGTATTTT. It specifies CASIRSAFSLDTQYF.

This clonotype was seen only a few times. The V gene is TRBV20-1, the J gene TRBJ2-7; the match to TRBD1 covers 7 bases. V gave up 6 bases and J gave up 4 bases; unmatched junction bases: 15. The CDR3 consists of 15 residues. CDR1 and CDR2 (germline): DFQATT, SNEGSKA (reference sequence). The CDR3 DNA sequence: TGCAGTGCCCACCGGACAGGTCGATTTATGTACGAGCAGTACGTC. It encodes CSAHRTGRFMYEQYV.

This sequence joins TRBV18 and TRBJ2-2; 12 nucleotides align to TRBD1. The trim removed 4 bases at V and 6 bases at J, leaving 9 bases unmatched. The CDR3 totals 17 residues. The V gene's germline CDR1 is KGHSH and CDR2 LQKENI. This CDR3 reads CASSLSAGQGASGELFF. In DNA, the CDR3 is TGTGCCAGCTCACTCTCGGCGGGACAGGGGGCCTCCGGGGAGCTGTTTTTT.

This clonotype was seen at least ten times. The rearrangement joins TRBV20-1 to TRBJ1-6; 8 bases map to TRBD1. The CDR3 has 14 residues. The germline V gene has CDR1 DFQATT and CDR2 SNEGSKA (reference sequence). Trimming at V came to 1 base and at J to 7 bases, leaving 3 bases not matched to a gene. The CDR3 spells CSARVTGGNSPLHF. CDR3 bases: TGCAGTGCTAGAGTCACAGGGGGAAATTCACCCCTCCACTTT.

In this sample, this clonotype turned up many times. This chain links TRBV20-1 with TRBJ1-1; D call uncertain. Germline-derived CDR1 and CDR2 are DFQATT and SNEGSKA (reference sequence). The CDR3 runs to 12 residues. V was shortened by 5 bases and J by 6 bases, with 13 bases between the two germline ends. The CDR3 bases are TGCAGTGCTTCGGACGGGTTGCCTGAAGCTTTCTTT. Protein: CSASDGLPEAFF.

This clonotype was counted many times. V gene TRBV7-2 combines with J gene TRBJ2-2; 8 bases are a match to TRBD1. This CDR3 spans 15 amino acids. The germline CDR1 and CDR2 sequences are SGHTA and FQGNSA. The trim removed 5 bases at V and 5 bases at J, leaving 7 bases unmatched. This chain's CDR3 is CASSPGQGWTGELFF. CDR3 bases: TGTGCCAGCAGCCCTGGACAGGGTTGGACCGGGGAGCTGTTTTTT.

This clonotype was seen many times. The chain has TRBV7-9 and TRBJ2-3; no reliable D call. The germline CDR1 and CDR2 sequences are SEHNR and FQNEAQ (reference sequence). V gave up 5 bases and J gave up 2 bases, with 17 bases separating them. This CDR3 has 16 residues. DNA of the CDR3: TGTGCCAGCAGCCGACGACGGACGGACCTCACAGATACGCAGTATTTT. This encodes CASSRRRTDLTDTQYF.

This clonotype showed up many times. The chain uses TRBV29-1 and TRBJ2-7, with D perhaps assigned TRBD1 or TRBD2 (5 bases each). V was clipped by 7 bases and J by 5 bases, with 15 bases between them. The CDR3 sequence is 12 residues long. Germline CDR1 and CDR2: SQVTM and ANQGSEA. This CDR3 reads CSGRDGVHEQYF. In DNA, the CDR3 is TGCAGCGGACGGGACGGGGTCCACGAGCAGTACTTC.

The chain has TRBV6-1 and TRBJ1-1; D remains unclear. The V gene's germline CDR1 is MNHNS and CDR2 SASEGT. V shed 2 bases and J shed 10 bases, with 8 bases lying between them. The CDR3 runs to 11 residues. The CDR3 sequence: CASSESVGAFF. As DNA, the CDR3 is TGTGCCAGCAGTGAATCTGTCGGAGCTTTCTTT.

In this sample, this clonotype turned up once. A much larger clone is a single base away; this may be a read error. This chain joins TRBV7-8 and TRBJ1-2; D is uncertain. This CDR3 spans 12 amino acids. Germline-derived CDR1 and CDR2 are SGHVS and FQNEAQ. The V end was cut by 2 bases, the J end by 9 bases, with 10 bases between. The CDR3 spells CASSLMGASYTF. The CDR3 DNA sequence: TGTGCCAGCAGCTTAATGGGAGCTAGCTACACCTTC.

This clonotype was detected a few times. This chain links TRBV20-1 with TRBJ1-4, with 9 bases aligning to TRBD1. CDR1 and CDR2 (germline): DFQATT, SNEGSKA (reference sequence). The CDR3 has 13 residues. The ends lost 6 bases at V and 8 bases at J; junction bases unmatched: 7. The CDR3 coding sequence is TGCAGTGCCCCGGACAGGGGACAAGAAAAACTGTTTTTT. Encoded protein: CSAPDRGQEKLFF.

This clonotype came up many times. This sequence joins TRBV5-5 and TRBJ2-1; D may be TRBD1 (5 bases). Germline V CDR1 and CDR2: SGHKS, YYEKEE (reference sequence). V lost 2 bases and J 0 bases, leaving 9 bases between the germline ends. There are 15 residues in the CDR3. CDR3 bases: TGTGCCAGCAGCTTCGAAGGGGACTCCTACAATGAGCAGTTCTTC. It encodes CASSFEGDSYNEQFF.